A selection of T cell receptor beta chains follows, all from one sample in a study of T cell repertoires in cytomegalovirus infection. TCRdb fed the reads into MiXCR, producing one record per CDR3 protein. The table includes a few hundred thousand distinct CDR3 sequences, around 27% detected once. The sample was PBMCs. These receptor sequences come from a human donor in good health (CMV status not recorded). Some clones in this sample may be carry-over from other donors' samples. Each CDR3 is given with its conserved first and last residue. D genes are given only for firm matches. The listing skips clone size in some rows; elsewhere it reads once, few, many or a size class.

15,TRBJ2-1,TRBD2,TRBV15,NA,CATSRASGRYNEQFF,TGTGCCACCAGCAGAGCCAGCGGGAGGTACAATGAGCAGTTCTTC
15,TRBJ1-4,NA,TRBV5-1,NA,CASSLVGHPDEKLFF,TGCGCCAGCAGCTTGGTCGGGCATCCGGACGAAAAACTGTTTTTT
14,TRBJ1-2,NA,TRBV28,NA,CASSLPGVGRGYTF,TGTGCCAGCAGTTTACCAGGGGTAGGACGTGGCTACACCTTC
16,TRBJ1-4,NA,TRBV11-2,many,CASSLGRFNSSGKLFF,TGTGCCAGCAGCTTAGGTCGTTTCAACTCCTCCGGAAAACTGTTTTTT
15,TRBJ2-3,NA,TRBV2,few,CASRRRDRGTDTQYF,TGTGCCAGCAGACGAAGGGACCGAGGAACAGATACGCAGTATTTT
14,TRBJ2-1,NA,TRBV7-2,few,CASSLMDAGNEQFF,TGTGCCAGCAGCTTAATGGACGCCGGAAATGAGCAGTTCTTC
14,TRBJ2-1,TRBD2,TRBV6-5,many,CASSYSPGGNEQFF,TGTGCCAGCAGTTACTCCCCGGGGGGTAACGAGCAGTTCTTC
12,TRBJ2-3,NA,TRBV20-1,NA,CSASGSGDTQYF,TGCAGTGCTAGCGGGAGTGGGGATACGCAGTATTTT
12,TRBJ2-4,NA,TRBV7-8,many,CASSHLGDIQYF,TGTGCCAGCAGCCATCTGGGGGACATTCAGTACTTC
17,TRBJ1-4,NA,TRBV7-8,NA,CASSLRDGGAVNEKLFF,TGTGCCAGCAGCTTAAGGGACGGGGGGGCGGTTAATGAAAAACTGTTTTTT
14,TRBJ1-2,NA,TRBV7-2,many,CASSLEGDNYGYTF,TGTGCCAGCAGCTTAGAAGGGGATAACTATGGCTACACCTTC
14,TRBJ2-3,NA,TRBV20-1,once,CSAPIPTGTDTQYF,TGCAGTGCCCCCATCCCGACTGGGACAGATACGCAGTATTTT
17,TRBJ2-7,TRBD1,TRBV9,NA,CASSPTPTGKGSYEQYF,TGTGCCAGCAGCCCAACACCGACAGGGAAGGGCTCCTACGAGCAGTACTTC
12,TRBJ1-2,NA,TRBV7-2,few,CASSVTGYGYTF,TGTGCCAGCAGCGTCACGGGGTATGGCTACACCTTC
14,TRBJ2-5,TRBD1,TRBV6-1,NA,CASSDYRGQETQYF,TGTGCCAGCAGTGATTACAGGGGCCAAGAGACCCAGTACTTC
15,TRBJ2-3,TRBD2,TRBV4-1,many,CASSQGGGDIDTQYF,TGCGCCAGCAGCCAAGGTGGGGGGGATATAGATACGCAGTATTTT
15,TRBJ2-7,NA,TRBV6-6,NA,CASRAGRQGTYEQYF,TGTGCCAGCCGGGCAGGGAGGCAGGGCACTTACGAGCAGTACTTC
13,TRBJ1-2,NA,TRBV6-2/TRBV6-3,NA,CASTQQGISGYTF,TGTGCCAGCACGCAGCAGGGTATTAGTGGCTACACCTTC
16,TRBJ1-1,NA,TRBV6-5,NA,CASRTMTGTMNTEAFF,TGTGCCAGCAGGACTATGACGGGGACGATGAACACTGAAGCTTTCTTT
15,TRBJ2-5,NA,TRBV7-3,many,CASSSQTGNGVTQYF,TGTGCCAGCAGCTCTCAGACGGGGAACGGGGTGACCCAGTACTTC
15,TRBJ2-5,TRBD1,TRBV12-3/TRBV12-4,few,CASSSPGTGEETQYF,TGTGCCAGCAGCTCCCCCGGGACAGGGGAAGAGACCCAGTACTTC
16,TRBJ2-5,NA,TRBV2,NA,CASSEAFGPRRETQYF,TGTGCCAGCAGTGAAGCTTTCGGACCGCGTCGGGAGACCCAGTACTTC